Following are 27 T cell receptor beta chains from one sample sequenced in a study of blood T cell repertoires in COVID-19. Some clones are missing from TCRdb's copy, which holds only in-frame ones; the method was immunoSEQ multiplex PCR. This sample has 95,000 to 150,000 clones, with more than 80% found just once. The specimen sequenced was peripheral blood. The source of these receptors is a man aged 35 to 55 with acute or convalescent COVID-19.

The chain joins TRBV30 to TRBJ1-1; 8 bases agree with TRBD1. Unmatched junction bases numbered 9, after V lost 2 bases and J lost 4 bases. The germline V gene encodes CDR1 GTSNPN and CDR2 SVGIG (reference sequence). The CDR3 totals 15 residues. CDR3 in DNA: TGTGCCTGGAGTCCCACCGACAGGGGTCCCACTGAAGCTTTCTTT. Its translation: CAWSPTDRGPTEAFF.

This clone was observed once. DNA of the CDR3: TGTGCCACCAGCAGAGACGGGCGGGGGGCCAGCACAGATACGCAGTATTTT. Encoded protein: CATSRDGRGASTDTQYF. This chain links TRBV15 with TRBJ2-3; 8 bases align to TRBD2. Germline V gene sequence: CDR1 LNHNV, CDR2 YYDKDF (reference sequence). This CDR3 has 17 residues. The V segment lost 0 bases and the J segment 0 bases; nucleotides outside the gene matches: 5.

This clone was seen once. The chain combines TRBV14 with TRBJ2-1; D gene ambiguous. Germline loops: CDR1 SGHDN, CDR2 FVKESK. V lost 0 bases and J lost 0, with 6 bases in between. CDR3 length: 15 residues. The CDR3 reads CASSQEWSSYNEQFF. DNA for the CDR3: TGTGCCAGCAGCCAAGAATGGAGCTCCTACAATGAGCAGTTCTTC.

The chain has TRBV5-1 and TRBJ2-2; D is possibly TRBD2 (5 bases). CDR1 is SGHRS and CDR2 is YFSETQ in the germline V gene. CDR3 length equals 15 residues. V lost 0 bases and J lost 5, with 11 bases in between. The CDR3 is CASSLEPGRTGELFF. In nucleotides, the CDR3 is TGCGCCAGCAGCTTGGAACCGGGAAGGACCGGGGAGCTGTTTTTT. Variable domain in full (rest from reference TRBV5-1 and TRBJ2-2): KAGVTQTPRYLIKTRGQQVTLSCSPISGHRSVSWYQQTPGQGLQFLFEYFSETQRNKGNFPGRFSGRQFSNSRSEMNVSTLELGDSALYLCASSLEPGRTGELFFGEGSRLTVL.

The V gene is TRBV7-9, the J gene TRBJ1-2; D unresolved. The germline V gene encodes CDR1 SEHNR and CDR2 FQNEAQ (reference sequence). The ends were cut back, 4 bases at V and 6 bases at J, with 9 bases in the middle. The CDR3 loop spans 12 amino acids. The CDR3 nucleotides read TGTGCCAGCAGCTGGGAGGGTAATGGCTACACCTTC. Translated, it gives CASSWEGNGYTF.

The rearrangement links TRBV2 to TRBJ2-1, with 11 bases matching TRBD2. Germline-derived CDR1 and CDR2 are SNHLY and FYNNEI. J lost 7 bases, V lost 3 bases, and 5 bases had no gene match. The CDR3 loop spans 15 amino acids. The CDR3 region is CASSEGLADTNEQFF. DNA of the CDR3: TGTGCCAGCAGTGAGGGACTAGCGGACACTAATGAGCAGTTCTTC.

The chain recombines TRBV6-1 with TRBJ1-1; 10 nucleotides align to TRBD1. V was pared by 2 bases and J by 6 bases, with 12 bases of the junction left unmatched. Germline V gene sequence: CDR1 MNHNS, CDR2 SASEGT. The CDR3 runs 17 residues. CDR3 in amino acids: CASSELLGQGSNAEAFF. CDR3 nucleotides: TGTGCCAGCAGTGAACTTCTGGGACAGGGGAGTAACGCTGAAGCTTTCTTT.

V and J are TRBV6-1 and TRBJ2-1; 8 bases agree with TRBD2. This CDR3 contains 17 residues. Germline CDR1 and CDR2: MNHNS and SASEGT. J lost 5 bases, V lost 0 bases, and 9 bases had no gene match. CDR3 coding DNA: TGTGCCAGCAGTGAAGCGCAAAGCGGGGGACCTAACAATGAGCAGTTCTTC. Protein product: CASSEAQSGGPNNEQFF.

This clone turned up a few times. The chain is built from TRBV11-2 and TRBJ2-7, with D maybe TRBD1 (6 bases). Trimming removed 1 base at V and 3 bases at J, with 13 bases between. The CDR3 spans 15 residues. Germline lookup yields CDR1 SGHAT and CDR2 FQNNGV. The CDR3 nucleotides read TGTGCCAGCAGCTTAGGAGTAACAGGGAACTACGAGCAGTACTTC. Translating it yields CASSLGVTGNYEQYF.

As to this clone: Other nucleotide sequences from this sample produce the same CDR3. The rearrangement uses TRBV9 and TRBJ1-1; TRBD1 aligns across 9 bases. This CDR3 has 14 amino acids. Germline assignment: CDR1 SGDLS and CDR2 YYNGEE. V lost 1 base and J lost 4; bases outside the gene matches: 2. The CDR3 protein is CASSVRQGGTEAFF. CDR3 bases: TGTGCCAGCAGCGTAAGACAGGGGGGCACTGAAGCTTTCTTT.

This chain links TRBV6-5 with TRBJ1-1; unclear D gene. Trimming removed 7 bases at V and 3 bases at J, with 12 bases between. Per germline, CDR1 MNHEY and CDR2 SVGAGI. This CDR3 is built from 13 residues. In DNA form, the CDR3 reads TGTGCCAGCAACCGGGGTGGGGACACTGAAGCTTTCTTT. It yields the protein CASNRGGDTEAFF.

The J gene is TRBJ2-1, the V gene TRBV19, with TRBD2 matching over 7 bases. CDR1 is LNHDA and CDR2 is SQIVND in the germline V gene (reference sequence). There are 16 residues in the CDR3. After removal of 1 base from V and 0 bases from J, the junction contained 3 bases not matched to a gene. CDR3 loop: CASSIVSGHSYNEQFF. Here the CDR3 DNA reads TGTGCCAGTAGTATAGTTAGCGGGCACTCCTACAATGAGCAGTTCTTC.

CDR3 sequence: CASRLRDNTEAFF. CDR3 in DNA: TGTGCCAGCAGGCTGAGGGATAACACTGAAGCTTTCTTT. V is TRBV6-4 and J is TRBJ1-1; D unclear. Trimming cost V 6 bases and J 2 bases, with 10 bases left between them. The CDR3 length is 13 residues. CDR1 and CDR2 (germline): MRHNA, SNTAGT.

The chain employs TRBV9 and TRBJ2-6; possibly TRBD2 for D (5 bases). The CDR3 is 15 residues long. From germline, CDR1 is SGDLS and CDR2 YYNGEE. V dropped 2 bases and J dropped 2 bases, with 8 bases sitting between them. CDR3 in DNA: TGTGCCAGCAGCGTCCCGAGGGCTGGGGCCAACGTCCTGACTTTC. Translated: CASSVPRAGANVLTF. The full variable domain, completed using reference TRBV9 and TRBJ2-6, is DSGVTQTPKHLITATGQRVTLRCSPRSGDLSVYWYQQSLDQGLQFLIQYYNGEERAKGNILERFSAQQFPDLHSELNLSSLELGDSALYFCASSVPRAGANVLTFGAGSRLTVL.

This clone came up once. The chain has TRBV19 and TRBJ1-6; maybe TRBD1 (5 bases). This CDR3 is 11 amino acids long. Germline CDR1 and CDR2: LNHDA and SQIVND (reference sequence). Trimming took off 6 bases at V and 14 bases at J, with 11 bases between the two ends. The DNA for the CDR3 is TGTGCCAGTAGCCCAGGGTGGGCCCTCCACTTT. Translating gives CASSPGWALHF.

V gene TRBV14 combines with J gene TRBJ1-4, with a weak D call TRBD1 (5 bases). The CDR3 is 18 residues long. Germline CDR1 SGHDN, CDR2 FVKESK. The V end was cut by 1 base, the J end by 7 bases, with 22 bases between. The CDR3 sequence: CASSQGLSGIYYSEKLFF. The CDR3, as DNA: TGTGCCAGCAGCCAAGGGCTTTCAGGGATTTATTATAGTGAAAAACTGTTTTTT.

DNA for the CDR3: TGTGCCACCAATCCCGGGACAGGGGGTAGTCAGCCCCAGCATTTT. As protein: CATNPGTGGSQPQHF. This chain uses TRBV19 with TRBJ1-5; 11 bases align to TRBD1. This CDR3 contains 15 residues. The junction had 11 bases not matched to a gene; V was cut back by 10 bases and J by 6 bases. Germline loops: CDR1 LNHDA, CDR2 SQIVND (reference sequence). The variable domain in full, completed from reference TRBV19 and TRBJ1-5, reads DGGITQSPKYLFRKEGQNVTLSCEQNLNHDAMYWYRQDPGQGLRLIYYSQIVNDFQKGDIAEGYSVSREKKESFPLTVTSAQKNPTAFYLCATNPGTGGSQPQHFGDGTRLSIL.

This rearrangement joins TRBV7-2 to TRBJ2-2; D unclear. The CDR3 contains 15 residues. V lost 1 base to trimming and J lost 2 bases, with 8 bases between them. CDR1 and CDR2 from the germline V gene are SGHTA and FQGNSA. The CDR3 reads CASSLDQANTGELFF. The CDR3 DNA reads as TGTGCCAGCAGCTTAGACCAAGCCAACACCGGGGAGCTGTTTTTT. Full variable domain (rest looked up from reference TRBV7-2 and TRBJ2-2): GAGVSQSPSNKVTEKGKDVELRCDPISGHTALYWYRQSLGQGLEFLIYFQGNSAPDKSGLPSDRFSAERTGGSVSTLTIQRTQQEDSAVYLCASSLDQANTGELFFGEGSRLTVL.

The J gene is TRBJ1-1, the V gene TRBV6-5, with 7 bases aligning to TRBD1. The ends lost 6 bases at V and 4 bases at J; junction bases unmatched: 5. Germline loops: CDR1 MNHEY, CDR2 SVGAGI. This CDR3 comprises 13 residues. CDR3 nucleotides: TGTGCCAGCAGCCCGACAGGGCCCACTGAAGCTTTCTTT. As protein: CASSPTGPTEAFF.

This sequence joins TRBV3-1 (or the pseudogene TRBV3-2) and TRBJ1-4; a possible D gene is TRBD1 (5 bases). CDR1 LGHDT and CDR2 YNNKEL come from the germline V gene (reference sequence). This CDR3 is 12 amino acids long. The germline V and J ends were trimmed by 0 bases and 11 bases, with 7 bases remaining between them. The CDR3 region is CASSQDRGKLFF. The CDR3 coding sequence is TGTGCCAGCAGCCAAGATCGGGGGAAACTGTTTTTT.

This clone has only one observation. The V call is TRBV10-3, the J call TRBJ1-5; TRBD1 matches 9 bases. Germline loops: CDR1 ENHRY, CDR2 SYGVKD. The CDR3 has 18 amino acids. V lost 0 bases and J lost 2; bases outside the gene matches: 8. This CDR3 reads CAISESRSRTGGNQPQHF. CDR3 sequence (DNA): TGTGCCATCAGTGAGTCCCGTTCCCGGACAGGGGGCAATCAGCCCCAGCATTTT.

A single count supports this clone. V gene TRBV29-1 combines with J gene TRBJ1-5; 8 bases line up with TRBD1. This CDR3 comprises 14 residues. CDR1 is SQVTM and CDR2 is ANQGSEA in the germline V gene. V lost 6 bases to trimming and J lost 5 bases; unmatched junction nucleotides: 9. CDR3 DNA sequence: TGCAGCGTAGCCGGACAGGGAAGTCATCAGCCCCAGCATTTT. It codes for CSVAGQGSHQPQHF.

As to this clone: The identical CDR3 is also encoded by other nucleotide sequences in the sample. The genes are TRBV19 and TRBJ1-2; D remains unclear. Deletions cut 3 bases from V and 2 bases from J, with 10 bases between. There are 14 residues in the CDR3. The germline V gene has CDR1 LNHDA and CDR2 SQIVND (reference sequence). The CDR3 reads CASSIPAGNYGYTF. The CDR3 DNA reads as TGTGCCAGTAGTATCCCGGCCGGGAACTATGGCTACACCTTC.

The chain couples TRBV9 to TRBJ1-1; D gene unclear. The V end was cut by 0 bases, the J end by 5 bases, with 11 bases between. This CDR3 is 14 amino acids long. Per germline, CDR1 SGDLS and CDR2 YYNGEE. CDR3 amino acids: CASSVEPQRTEAFF. The DNA of the CDR3 is TGTGCCAGCAGCGTAGAGCCCCAGCGGACTGAAGCTTTCTTT.

The V call is TRBV10-3, the J call TRBJ1-1, with 9 positions matching TRBD1. This CDR3 is 16 amino acids long. The germline V gene has CDR1 ENHRY and CDR2 SYGVKD. V lost 4 bases to trimming and J lost 11 bases; unmatched junction nucleotides: 17. This CDR3 is CAISAGAGQGSVSAFF. CDR3 DNA: TGTGCCATCAGTGCAGGAGCGGGACAGGGCTCGGTAAGTGCTTTCTTT.

The genes are TRBV14 and TRBJ1-1, with 9 positions matching TRBD1. The CDR3 consists of 15 residues. Looked up from germline, CDR1 is SGHDN and CDR2 is FVKESK. With V trimmed by 1 base and J by 7 bases, 7 bases remained unmatched. The CDR3 loop reads CASSQATGGASEAFF. CDR3 coding DNA: TGTGCCAGCAGCCAAGCAACAGGGGGCGCGAGTGAAGCTTTCTTT.

This chain uses TRBV30 with TRBJ2-1, with 8 bases that match TRBD1. The germline CDR1 and CDR2 sequences are GTSNPN and SVGIG (reference sequence). The CDR3 runs 14 residues. J gave up 9 bases and V 3 bases, and 10 bases lay outside the gene matches. This CDR3 is CAWSAGGSVSEQFF. In DNA form, the CDR3 reads TGTGCCTGGAGCGCAGGGGGCTCGGTTAGTGAGCAGTTCTTC.